This TCR beta chain is from a study of cytomegalovirus exposure and HLA in healthy donors. Clones were read by immunoSEQ multiplex PCR, and TCRdb kept only the in-frame ones, dropping some. The table lists roughly 330,000 clones, around 90% of them singletons. The material sequenced was PBMCs. This receptor was taken from a woman aged 25 to 39 in good health and CMV-seropositive.

CDR3 residues: CASAWSQNQPQHF. CDR3 DNA sequence: TGTGCCAGCGCCTGGAGTCAGAATCAGCCCCAGCATTTT. The rearrangement joins TRBV6-5 to TRBJ1-5; D is undetermined. Between the trimmed V and J ends, which lost 8 bases and 4 bases, there was a span of 12 bases. The germline V gene encodes CDR1 MNHEY and CDR2 SVGAGI. The CDR3 is 13 residues long.